This entry features one T cell receptor beta chain sequence. Its target antigen remains unknown. No much larger clone exists at a distance of one base, and base qualities are not known. Reading the germline V gene (reference sequence) gives CDR1 DFQATT and CDR2 SNEGSKA. From V the trimming removes 5 bases and from J it removes 8 bases, while the gene matches leave 15 bases of the junction unaccounted for. Taken from cysteine to phenylalanine, the CDR3 has 15 residues. Only the CDR3 DNA is retained, 45 bases long and in frame from the first base. Library preparation was by 5' RACE. The run used an Illumina HiSeq 2000. A universal primer binding site was introduced by template switching, and a unique molecular identifier was present in the final cDNA, enabling accurate counting of TCR cDNA molecules. Specific primers in the conserved constant-segment region were used to synthesize first-strand cDNA for the TCR alpha and beta chains. To control for contamination, every cDNA library was double barcoded, receiving both a SMART-Mk sample barcode and Illumina barcodes. TruSeq adapter sequences, together with Illumina sample barcodes, were added in two successive PCR steps. TCR alpha and beta cDNA libraries were sequenced on the Illumina HiSeq platform with custom primers. The original methods were these. MiGEC was used to process raw reads and extract unique molecular identifiers, and MiXCR was used to find CDR3 positions. Recombination models were inferred per individual with the repgenHMM and IGoR tools using an EM algorithm. The analysis of shared clonotypes was done with the tcR package in R, with sharing normalized by the product of cloneset sizes. Out-of-frame nonproductive sequences were analyzed to study raw recombination free of thymic and clonal selection effects. In-frame beta chains were kept once TCRdb had trimmed the public reads at Q25 with fastp and called clones with MiXCR. Every distinct CDR3 protein forms one entry, paired with its most common genes and DNA. TCRdb, not the original authors, processed these V and J calls. This sample holds 1,800,000 or so distinct CDR3 sequences; less than 40% were observed only once. The top ten constitute over 0.25% of the sample.

Every donor was a healthy Caucasian. These data originate in a study of identical twins (dated by TCRdb to about 2016). Background on the whole study: The study deep-sequenced TCR alpha and beta repertoires from monozygotic twins, unrelated adults of various ages and cord blood to test whether fetal clonotypes persist. To rule out contamination, the twin experiments were replicated at different times with different library preparation protocols.

The investigation overall reported the following: Because the same donors could not be followed over many years, conclusions were based on cross-sectional statistical analysis. The excess sharing between twins in beta out-of-frame sequences was weaker because fewer shared sequences reduced the signal-to-noise ratio. Compared with coincidental sharing between unrelated individuals, an excess of low generation-probability sequences was observed among out-of-frame TCR alpha sequences shared between twins. Out-of-frame TCR alpha sharing in monozygotic twins was systematically underestimated by recombination models, whereas sharing between unrelated individuals was in agreement with the recombination models. Invariant T cells such as MAIT and iNKT could partly confound zero-insertion analyses, though diverse VJ usage argued against this for most clonotypes. Fewer insertions were carried by abundant cord blood beta clonotypes, a similar but weaker trend appeared in young adult naive repertoires, and no such trend appeared in memory repertoires.

The sequence is built from TRBV20-1 and TRBJ2-1; the central 7 bases match TRBD2. The clonotype originates from a newborn girl in good health. Sequenced sample: cord blood. Here is the DNA: TGCAGTGCTGACCTTGGGGGAGGGCCCGGTGATGAGCAGTTCTTC. This yields the protein CSADLGGGPGDEQFF.